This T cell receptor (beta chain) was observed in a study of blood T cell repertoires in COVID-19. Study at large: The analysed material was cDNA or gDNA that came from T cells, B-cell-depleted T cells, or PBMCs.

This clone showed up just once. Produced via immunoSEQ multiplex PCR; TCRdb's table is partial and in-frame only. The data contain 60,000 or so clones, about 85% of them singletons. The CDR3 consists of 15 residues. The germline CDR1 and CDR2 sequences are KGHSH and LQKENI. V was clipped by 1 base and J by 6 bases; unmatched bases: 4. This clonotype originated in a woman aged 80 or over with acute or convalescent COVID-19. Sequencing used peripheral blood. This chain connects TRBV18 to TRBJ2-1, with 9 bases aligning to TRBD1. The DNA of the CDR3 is TGTGCCAGCTCACCACAACAGGGGGCCGCCAATGAGCAGTTCTTC. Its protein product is CASSPQQGAANEQFF. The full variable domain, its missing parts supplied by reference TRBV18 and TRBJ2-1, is NAGVMQNPRHLVRRRGQEARLRCSPMKGHSHVYWYRQLPEEGLKFMVYLQKENIIDESGMPKERFSAEFPKEGPSILRIQQVVRGDSAAYFCASSPQQGAANEQFFGPGTRLTVL.